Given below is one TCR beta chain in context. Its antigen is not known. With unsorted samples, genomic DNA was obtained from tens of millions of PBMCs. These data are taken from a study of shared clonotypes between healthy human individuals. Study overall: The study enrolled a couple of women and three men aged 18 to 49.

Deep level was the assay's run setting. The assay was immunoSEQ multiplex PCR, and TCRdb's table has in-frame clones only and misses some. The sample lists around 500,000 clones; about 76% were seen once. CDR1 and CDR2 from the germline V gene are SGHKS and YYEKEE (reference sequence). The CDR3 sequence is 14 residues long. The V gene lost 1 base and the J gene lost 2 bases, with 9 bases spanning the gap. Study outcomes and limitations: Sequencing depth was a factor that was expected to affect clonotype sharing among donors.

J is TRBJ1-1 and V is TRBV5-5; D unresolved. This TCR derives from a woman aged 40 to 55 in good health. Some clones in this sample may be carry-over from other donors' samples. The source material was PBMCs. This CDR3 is CASSLYWGNTEAFF. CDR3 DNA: TGTGCCAGCAGCTTGTATTGGGGTAACACTGAAGCTTTCTTT.